The source of this T cell receptor beta chain is a study of T cells in Graves' hyperthyroidism and ophthalmopathy. Overall study findings and caveats: Blood also carried most thyroid clonotypes expanded above 0.001.

Germline V gives CDR1 SGHRS, CDR2 YFSETQ. The V gene lost 0 bases and the J gene lost 3 bases, with 10 bases spanning the gap. The CDR3 totals 14 residues. RNA transcripts yielded amplified TCR beta CDR3 regions. The HTBI primer set was used in a first-round RT-PCR of the TCR CDR3. TCRdb reprocessed the multiplex PCR reads with MiXCR, giving one entry per CDR3 protein. The repertoire includes 480,000 or so distinct CDR3 sequences, 40% to 55% of them detected once, and about 43% sits in the top ten. In this sample, this clonotype turned up many times. Its antigen is not identified. Source material: peripheral blood or thyroid tissue (not recorded which). This sequence originates from an adult woman with Graves' disease, either hyperthyroidism or ophthalmopathy (not recorded which). J is TRBJ2-7 and V is TRBV5-1, with D possibly matching TRBD1 (5 bases). The CDR3 DNA reads TGCGCCAGCAGCTTGGAGCAGGGTTTCTACGAGCAGTACTTC. It is translated as CASSLEQGFYEQYF.